These 27 T cell receptor beta chains came from one sample sequenced in a study of response to subunit inactivated influenza vaccine. TCRdb ran MiXCR on the RT-PCR reads and lists one entry per CDR3 protein. The data hold around 150,000 distinct CDR3 sequences, with about a tenth observed a single time. Here the sequenced sample was non-naive T cells sorted from PBMCs, taken about 40 days after vaccination. The source is a man aged 50 to 59 who received an inactivated influenza vaccine.

The V gene is TRBV4-3, the J gene TRBJ2-1; 9 bases align to TRBD2. The V segment lost 0 bases and the J segment 4 bases; nucleotides outside the gene matches: 4. The CDR3 is 16 residues long. The V gene's germline CDR1 is LGHNA and CDR2 YSLEER. Written as DNA, the CDR3 is TGCGCCAGCAGCCAAGATCCGAGCGGGGGGTACAATGAGCAGTTCTTC. Its translation: CASSQDPSGGYNEQFF.

In its sample, this clonotype was seen a few times. The chain recombines TRBV6-1 with TRBJ1-6; D is possibly TRBD1 (6 bases). The CDR3 has 13 residues. CDR1 MNHNS and CDR2 SASEGT come from the germline V gene. Trimming stripped 6 bases from V and 9 bases from J, with 12 bases between. The CDR3 DNA reads as TGTGCCAGCAGCACAGGGTTTTCTTCACCCCTCCACTTT. Protein: CASSTGFSSPLHF.

This clonotype appeared many times. The chain combines TRBV10-3 with TRBJ1-2; a possible D gene is TRBD1 (5 bases). The CDR3 covers 14 residues. Deletions cut 5 bases from V and 4 bases from J, with 14 bases between. Germline lookup yields CDR1 ENHRY and CDR2 SYGVKD. As DNA, the CDR3 is TGTGCCATCAGTACAGGACCCCACGGCTATGGCTACACCTTC. Its protein is CAISTGPHGYGYTF.

This chain links TRBV9 with TRBJ2-5, with 10 positions matching TRBD2. The ends lost 0 bases at V and 4 bases at J; junction bases unmatched: 3. Germline loops: CDR1 SGDLS, CDR2 YYNGEE. This CDR3 comprises 15 residues. In DNA, the CDR3 is TGTGCCAGCAGCGTAGCTAGCGGGAGTAGAGAGACCCAGTACTTC. As protein: CASSVASGSRETQYF.

The table lists this clonotype with a few counts. CDR3 region: CASSLLTATSGEQYF. In DNA, the CDR3 is TGTGCCAGCAGCTTATTAACGGCTACCTCCGGGGAGCAGTACTTC. The gene calls are TRBV7-9 and TRBJ2-7; D ambiguous. Trimming removed 2 bases at V and 7 bases at J, with 18 bases between. This CDR3 contains 15 residues. Germline CDR1 is SEHNR and CDR2 is FQNEAQ (reference sequence).

The rearrangement links TRBV5-1 to TRBJ2-1; possibly TRBD2 for D (6 bases). Germline values: CDR1 SGHRS, CDR2 YFSETQ. This CDR3 region has 14 residues. The germline V and J ends were trimmed by 1 base and 3 bases, with 8 bases remaining between them. CDR3 region: CASSLSGDYNEQFF. In DNA form, the CDR3 reads TGCGCCAGCAGCTTGTCGGGGGACTACAATGAGCAGTTCTTC.

This sequence joins TRBV30 and TRBJ2-1; 13 bases agree with TRBD2. Trimming removed 3 bases from V and 7 bases from J; junction bases left unmatched: 6. Germline lookup yields CDR1 GTSNPN and CDR2 SVGIG (reference sequence). The CDR3 is 15 amino acids. The CDR3 protein is CAWRKLAGGMNEQFF. The CDR3 nucleotides are TGTGCCTGGAGGAAACTAGCGGGAGGGATGAATGAGCAGTTCTTC.

This clonotype occurred a few times. The chain joins TRBV4-3 to TRBJ2-2, with D perhaps matching TRBD2 (6 bases). The germline V gene has CDR1 LGHNA and CDR2 YSLEER. The CDR3 runs to 15 residues. Trimming shortened V by 4 bases and J by 3 bases, and 12 bases separated the two germline ends. CDR3 loop: CASSPGVGDTGELFF. Written as DNA, the CDR3 is TGCGCCAGCAGCCCGGGGGTAGGGGACACCGGGGAGCTGTTTTTT.

This clonotype was counted a few times. J is TRBJ2-2 and V is TRBV2; no firm D call. This CDR3 has 14 residues. In germline, CDR1 is SNHLY, CDR2 FYNNEI. V lost 1 base, J lost 5 bases, and 8 bases lay in between. CDR3 loop: CASSEVTITGELFF. CDR3 sequence (DNA): TGTGCCAGCAGTGAAGTCACTATAACCGGGGAGCTGTTTTTT.

This clonotype was detected only a few times. The gene calls are TRBV18 and TRBJ2-1; 7 bases are a match to TRBD1. Germline assignment: CDR1 KGHSH and CDR2 LQKENI. The junction had 10 bases not matched to a gene; V was cut back by 2 bases and J by 9 bases. This CDR3 is 15 amino acids long. The CDR3 DNA reads as TGTGCCAGCTCACCAGACAGGGAAAGGGGGATTGAGCAGTTCTTC. This translates into CASSPDRERGIEQFF.

This clonotype was counted only a few times. The chain is built from TRBV20-1 and TRBJ2-5, with 9 nucleotides matching TRBD2. The V gene end was trimmed by 6 bases and the J gene end by 3 bases; junction bases not matched to a gene: 8. Germline V CDR1 and CDR2: DFQATT, SNEGSKA (reference sequence). The CDR3 totals 14 residues. CDR3 sequence (DNA): TGCAGTGCAGGGGAAGGCGGGAGGGAAGAGACCCAGTACTTC. Translating gives CSAGEGGREETQYF.

The J gene is TRBJ2-7, the V gene TRBV4-2, with D perhaps matching TRBD1 (6 bases). There are 14 residues in the CDR3. V dropped 10 bases and J dropped 1 base, with 17 bases sitting between them. The germline V gene has CDR1 LGHNA and CDR2 YNFKEQ. The CDR3 coding sequence is TGTGCCACCCCTGGGGCAGGGGAGTCCTACGAGCAGTACTTC. It encodes CATPGAGESYEQYF.

This chain links TRBV7-9 with TRBJ2-1; a weak D match, TRBD2 (5 bases). V lost 5 bases to trimming and J lost 0 bases, with 11 bases between them. The length of the CDR3 is 15 residues. The germline gives CDR1 SEHNR, CDR2 FQNEAQ (reference sequence). The CDR3: CASSPPGSSYNEQFF. The CDR3 DNA follows: TGTGCCAGCAGCCCCCCTGGGAGCTCCTACAATGAGCAGTTCTTC.

This clonotype occurred many times. The chain has TRBV12-3 or TRBV12-4 and TRBJ2-1; TRBD1 matches at 11 bases. V trimming: 5 bases; J trimming: 9 bases; junction bases outside the gene matches: 6. The CDR3 has 14 residues. The CDR3: CASSRGTGGAEQFF. The CDR3 DNA follows: TGTGCCAGCAGTCGCGGGACAGGGGGGGCTGAGCAGTTCTTC.

This clonotype came up many times. V gene TRBV18 combines with J gene TRBJ1-1, with D possibly TRBD1 on 6 matching bases. Germline CDR1 KGHSH, CDR2 LQKENI. V shed 1 base and J shed 0 bases, with 12 bases lying between them. The CDR3 totals 16 residues. This chain's CDR3 is CASSPRQAPLNTEAFF. In DNA, the CDR3 is TGTGCCAGCTCACCACGACAGGCGCCCTTGAACACTGAAGCTTTCTTT.

The chain combines TRBV6-5 with TRBJ2-2; 8 bases line up with TRBD2. The length of the CDR3 is 13 residues. J was trimmed by 7 bases and V by 6 bases; bases with no gene match: 4. Germline V gene data show CDR1 as MNHEY and CDR2 as SVGAGI. As DNA, the CDR3 is TGTGCCAGCAGAACTCGGGGGGGCGGGGAGCTGTTTTTT. It is translated as CASRTRGGGELFF.

In its sample, this clonotype was seen many times. The chain joins TRBV7-2 to TRBJ1-3, with D uncertain. This CDR3 has 16 amino acids. Looked up from germline, CDR1 is SGHTA and CDR2 is FQGNSA. The germline V and J ends were trimmed by 1 base and 0 bases, with 10 bases remaining between them. The CDR3 sequence is CASSLVAGNSGNTIYF. As DNA, the CDR3 is TGTGCCAGCAGCTTAGTTGCGGGAAACTCTGGAAACACCATATATTTT.

The sample holds many counts of this clonotype. The V and J genes are TRBV5-1 and TRBJ1-3; 8 bases are shared with TRBD1. The CDR3 is made up of 15 amino acids. V lost 0 bases and J lost 2; bases outside the gene matches: 1. Germline V lookup: CDR1 SGHRS, CDR2 YFSETQ. DNA of the CDR3: TGCGCCAGCAGCTTGGTACAGGGGGCTGGAAACACCATATATTTT. It codes for CASSLVQGAGNTIYF.

This clonotype was seen only a few times. This chain uses TRBV15 with TRBJ2-1, with 12 bases matching TRBD2. Looked up from germline, CDR1 is LNHNV and CDR2 is YYDKDF (reference sequence). J was trimmed by 8 bases and V by 7 bases; bases with no gene match: 6. The CDR3 is 14 residues long. The CDR3 sequence: CATTTGLAGDEQFF. The CDR3, as DNA: TGTGCCACCACCACGGGACTAGCGGGTGATGAGCAGTTCTTC. The complete variable domain, with remaining parts taken from reference TRBV15 and TRBJ2-1, reads DAMVIQNPRYQVTQFGKPVTLSCSQTLNHNVMYWYQQKSSQAPKLLFHYYDKDFNNEADTPDNFQSRRPNTSFCFLDIRSPGLGDTAMYLCATTTGLAGDEQFFGPGTRLTVL.

Ten or more counts support this clonotype. The chain recombines TRBV12-3 or TRBV12-4 with TRBJ2-7; 7 bases map to TRBD1. This CDR3 spans 13 amino acids. Losses at the gene ends were 6 bases for V and 5 bases for J; bases not matched to a gene: 7. The CDR3 region has the DNA TGTGCCAGCAGCCACAGGGGTTCGGACGAGCAGTACTTC. Its translation: CASSHRGSDEQYF.

Ten or more counts support this clonotype. The V and J genes are TRBV5-1 and TRBJ1-2; D gene ambiguous. CDR3 length: 12 amino acids. Trimming took 4 bases from V and 8 from J, leaving 12 bases between them. Germline V lookup: CDR1 SGHRS, CDR2 YFSETQ. CDR3 loop: CASSDNPGGYTF. The CDR3 DNA reads as TGCGCCAGCAGCGACAACCCGGGGGGCTACACCTTC.

This clonotype occurred many times. The CDR3 loop reads CSARRRGSTDTQYF. The CDR3 DNA reads as TGCAGTGCTAGAAGGAGGGGTAGCACAGATACGCAGTATTTT. The J gene is TRBJ2-3, the V gene TRBV20-1, with D possibly matching TRBD2 (6 bases). From germline, CDR1 is DFQATT and CDR2 SNEGSKA (reference sequence). The V and J ends lost 2 bases and 0 bases respectively, with 9 bases between them. The CDR3 has 14 residues.

A few counts support this clonotype. The V call is TRBV19, the J call TRBJ1-5; D remains ambiguous. The V end was cut by 3 bases, the J end by 7 bases, with 10 bases between. In germline, CDR1 is LNHDA, CDR2 SQIVND (reference sequence). CDR3 length equals 13 residues. CDR3 coding DNA: TGTGCCAGTAGTATCCAGGTTAGGCAGCCCCAGCATTTT. Translation: CASSIQVRQPQHF.

The rearrangement uses TRBV5-5 and TRBJ1-5, with D maybe TRBD1 (5 bases). Looked up from germline, CDR1 is SGHKS and CDR2 is YYEKEE (reference sequence). V was cut by 4 bases and J by 5 bases, with 10 bases left in between. The CDR3 has 13 residues. The CDR3 loop reads CASSLSRDQPQHF. The CDR3 DNA reads TGTGCCAGCAGCCTGTCCAGGGATCAGCCCCAGCATTTT.

The chain has TRBV20-1 and TRBJ2-3; 9 nucleotides match TRBD2. This CDR3 is 16 amino acids long. Germline CDR1 and CDR2: DFQATT and SNEGSKA (reference sequence). Trimming cost V 0 bases and J 4 bases; bases outside gene matches: 8. CDR3 coding DNA: TGCAGTGCTAGAGATCGGCGGAAGCGGGGGGCAGATACGCAGTATTTT. It translates to CSARDRRKRGADTQYF.

There are a few counts of this clonotype. The DNA of the CDR3 is TGTGCCAGCAGCTTAGCAGGAGGGGGCGGTGGGCAGCCCCAGCATTTT. Residues: CASSLAGGGGGQPQHF. The gene calls are TRBV7-2 and TRBJ1-5; the match to TRBD1 covers 7 bases. After removal of 0 bases from V and 7 bases from J, the junction contained 9 bases not matched to a gene. The CDR3 runs to 16 residues. Germline values: CDR1 SGHTA, CDR2 FQGNSA.

The J gene is TRBJ1-2, the V gene TRBV7-2; D might be TRBD1 (5 bases). Trimming removed 5 bases from V and 4 bases from J, with 11 bases in between. This CDR3 has 13 residues. The V gene's germline CDR1 is SGHTA and CDR2 FQGNSA. The CDR3 sequence is CASSIGTIYGYTF. The CDR3 nucleotides read TGTGCCAGCAGCATTGGGACCATCTATGGCTACACCTTC.